This T cell receptor (beta chain) derives from a study of neurological immune-mediated disorders. This clonotype was detected many times. Its specificity is not known. Findings of the study overall: Among 34 multiple sclerosis patients, 18 had repertoires that phylogenetic grouping placed in one related-CDR3 cluster, a possible signature. Levels of TCR clonal expansion peaked in HTLV-1-associated myelopathy and reached their lowest in multiple sclerosis, under those of healthy controls. Across subjects, expanded clones had no CDR3 amino acid sequences in common, pointing to private repertoires in all groups.

With 10-nucleotide random UMIs included, cDNA was synthesized by 5'RACE. TCRdb used MiXCR to reprocess the 5' RACE reads, holding one entry per CDR3 protein. Of 110,000 or so distinct CDR3 sequences listed, 3% to 3.5% are singletons. V was shortened by 4 bases and J by 7 bases, with 11 bases between the two germline ends. CDR1 LNHDA and CDR2 SQIVND come from the germline V gene (reference sequence). This CDR3 is 13 amino acids long. The clonotype was recovered from a woman in her 30s with multiple sclerosis. Input material: PBMCs. The chain uses TRBV19 and TRBJ1-5; D gene uncertain. The CDR3 region has the DNA TGTGCCAGTAGTAATACGGGATTCCAGCCCCAGCATTTT. This gives the protein CASSNTGFQPQHF.